This TCR beta chain was observed in a study of T cell responses to AZD1222 COVID-19 vaccine. Turning to the study itself: Analysis merged second doses at about 4 or about 12 weeks. General study findings and limits: It should be noted that donors were predominantly white British and more often female, and clonal diversity was possibly underestimated.

Germline assignment: CDR1 SGHTA and CDR2 FQGNSA. Trimming cost V 4 bases and J 3 bases; bases outside gene matches: 5. The CDR3 runs to 16 residues. As concerns this clone: Antigen specificity is unknown.

The protocol was immunoSEQ multiplex PCR, while the TCRdb copy is restricted to in-frame clones and leaves out a portion. The repertoire includes roughly 78,000 clones, roughly 85% of them detected once, and 2.9% sits in the top ten. This clonotype originated in an adult in good health. The rearrangement links TRBV7-2 to TRBJ2-7; 14 bases map to TRBD2. The specimen comprised peripheral blood, sampled on day 0 of AZD1222 vaccination. As DNA, the CDR3 is TGTGCCAGCAGCTCCGGACTAGCGGGGGGAGTCTACGAGCAGTACTTC. This gives the protein CASSSGLAGGVYEQYF.